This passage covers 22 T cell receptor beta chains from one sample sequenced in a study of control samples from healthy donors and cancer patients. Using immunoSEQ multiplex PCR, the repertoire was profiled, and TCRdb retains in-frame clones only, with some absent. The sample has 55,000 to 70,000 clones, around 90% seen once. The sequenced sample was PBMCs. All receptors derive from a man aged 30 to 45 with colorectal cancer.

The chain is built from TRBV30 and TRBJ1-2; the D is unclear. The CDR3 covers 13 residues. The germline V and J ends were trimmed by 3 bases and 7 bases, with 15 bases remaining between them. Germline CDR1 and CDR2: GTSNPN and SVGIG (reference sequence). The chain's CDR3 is CAWRGSSKSGYTF. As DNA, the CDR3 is TGTGCCTGGAGGGGGAGTTCAAAGAGTGGCTACACCTTC.

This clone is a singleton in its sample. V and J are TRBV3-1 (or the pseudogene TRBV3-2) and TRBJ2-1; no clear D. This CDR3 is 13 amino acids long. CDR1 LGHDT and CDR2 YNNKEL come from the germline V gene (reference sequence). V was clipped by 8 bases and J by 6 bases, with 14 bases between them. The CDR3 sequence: CASQRLSCNEQFF. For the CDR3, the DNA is TGTGCCAGCCAACGTTTATCTTGCAATGAGCAGTTCTTC.

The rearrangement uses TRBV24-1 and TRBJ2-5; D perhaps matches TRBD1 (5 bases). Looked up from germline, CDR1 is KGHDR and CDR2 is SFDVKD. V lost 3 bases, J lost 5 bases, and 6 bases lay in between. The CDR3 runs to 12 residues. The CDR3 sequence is CATSDHRETQYF. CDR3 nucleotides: TGTGCCACCAGTGATCACAGGGAGACCCAGTACTTC.

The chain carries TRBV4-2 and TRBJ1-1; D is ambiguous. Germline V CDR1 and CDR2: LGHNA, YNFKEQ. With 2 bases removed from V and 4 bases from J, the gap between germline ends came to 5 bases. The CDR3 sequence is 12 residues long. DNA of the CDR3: TGTGCCAGCAGCCAACGGGGCACTGAAGCTTTCTTT. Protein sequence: CASSQRGTEAFF.

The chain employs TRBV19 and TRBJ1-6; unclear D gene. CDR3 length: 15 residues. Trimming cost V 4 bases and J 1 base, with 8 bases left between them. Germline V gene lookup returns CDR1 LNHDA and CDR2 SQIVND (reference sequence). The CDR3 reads CASSTVVSYNSPLHF. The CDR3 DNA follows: TGTGCCAGTAGTACTGTTGTATCCTATAATTCACCCCTCCACTTT.

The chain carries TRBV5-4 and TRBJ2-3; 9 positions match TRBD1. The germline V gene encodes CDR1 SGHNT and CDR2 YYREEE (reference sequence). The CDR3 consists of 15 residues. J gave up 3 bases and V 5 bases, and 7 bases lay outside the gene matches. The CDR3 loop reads CASRPRDRETDTQYF. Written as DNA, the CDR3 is TGTGCCAGCAGACCTCGGGACAGGGAGACAGATACGCAGTATTTT.

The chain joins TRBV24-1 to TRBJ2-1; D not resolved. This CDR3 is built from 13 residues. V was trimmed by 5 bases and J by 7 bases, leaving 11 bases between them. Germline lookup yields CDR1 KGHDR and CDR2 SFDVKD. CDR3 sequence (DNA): TGTGCCACCAGTGGCCGATATACGAATGAGCAGTTCTTC. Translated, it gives CATSGRYTNEQFF.

CDR3 coding DNA: TGTGCCAGCTCACCACTGGAGGGGGCGTCCCTCCACTTT. Amino acid sequence: CASSPLEGASLHF. The rearrangement uses TRBV18 and TRBJ1-6; 7 positions match TRBD1. The junction had 5 bases not matched to a gene; V was cut back by 1 base and J by 14 bases. CDR3 length: 13 residues. Per germline, CDR1 KGHSH and CDR2 LQKENI. Based on the CDR3 plus reference TRBV18 and TRBJ1-6, the full variable domain is NAGVMQNPRHLVRRRGQEARLRCSPMKGHSHVYWYRQLPEEGLKFMVYLQKENIIDESGMPKERFSAEFPKEGPSILRIQQVVRGDSAAYFCASSPLEGASLHFGNGTRLTVT.

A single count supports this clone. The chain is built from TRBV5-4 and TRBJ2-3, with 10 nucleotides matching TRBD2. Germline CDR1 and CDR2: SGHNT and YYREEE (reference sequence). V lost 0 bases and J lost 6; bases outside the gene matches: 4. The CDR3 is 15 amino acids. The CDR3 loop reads CASSLEAGGTDTQYF. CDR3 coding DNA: TGTGCCAGCAGCTTGGAAGCGGGGGGGACTGATACGCAGTATTTT.

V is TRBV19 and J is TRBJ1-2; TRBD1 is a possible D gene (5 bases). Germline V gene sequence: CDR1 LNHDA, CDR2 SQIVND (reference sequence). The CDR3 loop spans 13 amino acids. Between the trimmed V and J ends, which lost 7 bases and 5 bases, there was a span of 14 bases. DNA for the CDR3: TGTGCCAGTACGGGGGACTGGCTTTATGGCTACACCTTC. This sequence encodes CASTGDWLYGYTF. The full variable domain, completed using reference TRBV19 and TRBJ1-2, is DGGITQSPKYLFRKEGQNVTLSCEQNLNHDAMYWYRQDPGQGLRLIYYSQIVNDFQKGDIAEGYSVSREKKESFPLTVTSAQKNPTAFYLCASTGDWLYGYTFGSGTRLTVV.

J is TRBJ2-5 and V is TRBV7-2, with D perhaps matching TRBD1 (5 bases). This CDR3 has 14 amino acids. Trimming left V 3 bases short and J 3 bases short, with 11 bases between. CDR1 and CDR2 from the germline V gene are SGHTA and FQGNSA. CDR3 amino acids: CASSFQGFEETQYF. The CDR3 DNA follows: TGTGCCAGCAGCTTCCAGGGATTCGAAGAGACCCAGTACTTC. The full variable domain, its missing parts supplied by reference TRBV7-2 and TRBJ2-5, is GAGVSQSPSNKVTEKGKDVELRCDPISGHTALYWYRQSLGQGLEFLIYFQGNSAPDKSGLPSDRFSAERTGGSVSTLTIQRTQQEDSAVYLCASSFQGFEETQYFGPGTRLLVL.

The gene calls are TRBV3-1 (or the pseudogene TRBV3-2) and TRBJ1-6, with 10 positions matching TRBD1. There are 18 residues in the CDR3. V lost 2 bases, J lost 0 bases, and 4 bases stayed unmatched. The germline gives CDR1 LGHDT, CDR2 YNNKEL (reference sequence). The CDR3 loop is CASSQRTGGSSYNSPLHF. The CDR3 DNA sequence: TGTGCCAGCAGCCAACGGACAGGGGGGAGCTCCTATAATTCACCCCTCCACTTT.

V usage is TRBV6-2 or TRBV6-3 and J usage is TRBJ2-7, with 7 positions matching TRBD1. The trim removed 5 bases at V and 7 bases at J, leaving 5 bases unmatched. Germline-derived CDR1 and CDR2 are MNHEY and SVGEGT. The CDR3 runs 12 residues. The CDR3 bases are TGTGCCAGCAGTAAACAGGGGAGAGAGCAGTACGTC. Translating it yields CASSKQGREQYV.

The CDR3 DNA sequence: TGTGCCAGCAGTTACTTAGGACGGACAGGGCTCTATGGCTACACCTTC. This gives the protein CASSYLGRTGLYGYTF. The chain combines TRBV6-5 with TRBJ1-2, with 8 bases that match TRBD1. V lost 1 base and J lost 4; bases outside the gene matches: 8. The CDR3 is 16 amino acids. The germline CDR1 and CDR2 sequences are MNHEY and SVGAGI.

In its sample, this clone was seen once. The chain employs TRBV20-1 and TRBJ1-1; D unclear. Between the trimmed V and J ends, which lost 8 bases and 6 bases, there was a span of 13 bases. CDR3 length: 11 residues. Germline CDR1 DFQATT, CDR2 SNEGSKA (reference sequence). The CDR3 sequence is CSILGMAEAFF. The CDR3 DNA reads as TGCAGTATCCTTGGAATGGCTGAAGCTTTCTTT.

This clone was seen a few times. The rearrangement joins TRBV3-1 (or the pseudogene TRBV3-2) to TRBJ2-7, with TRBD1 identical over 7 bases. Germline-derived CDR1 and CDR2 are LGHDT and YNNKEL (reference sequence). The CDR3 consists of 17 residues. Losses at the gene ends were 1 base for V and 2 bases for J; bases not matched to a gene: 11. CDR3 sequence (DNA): TGTGCCAGCAGCCAAGTTCCAGGGACAGCTGGGGCCTACGAGCAGTACTTC. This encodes CASSQVPGTAGAYEQYF.

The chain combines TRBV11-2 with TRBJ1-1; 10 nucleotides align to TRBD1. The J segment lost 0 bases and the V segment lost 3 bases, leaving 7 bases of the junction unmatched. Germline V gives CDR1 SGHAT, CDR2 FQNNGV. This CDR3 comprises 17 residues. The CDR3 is CASSFIRDRGLNTEAFF. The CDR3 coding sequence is TGTGCCAGCAGCTTTATCCGGGACAGGGGATTGAACACTGAAGCTTTCTTT.

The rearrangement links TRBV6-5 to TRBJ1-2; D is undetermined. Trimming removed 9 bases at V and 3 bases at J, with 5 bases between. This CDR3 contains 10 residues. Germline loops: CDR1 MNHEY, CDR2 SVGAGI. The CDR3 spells CASVDYGYTF. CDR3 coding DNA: TGTGCCAGTGTGGACTATGGCTACACCTTC.

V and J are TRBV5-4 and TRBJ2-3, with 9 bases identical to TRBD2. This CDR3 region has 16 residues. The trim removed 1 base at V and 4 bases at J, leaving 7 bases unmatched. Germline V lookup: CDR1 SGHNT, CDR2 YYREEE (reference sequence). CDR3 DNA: TGTGCCAGCAGCTTGCAGCGGGGGGCGGGGGCAGATACGCAGTATTTT. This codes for CASSLQRGAGADTQYF.

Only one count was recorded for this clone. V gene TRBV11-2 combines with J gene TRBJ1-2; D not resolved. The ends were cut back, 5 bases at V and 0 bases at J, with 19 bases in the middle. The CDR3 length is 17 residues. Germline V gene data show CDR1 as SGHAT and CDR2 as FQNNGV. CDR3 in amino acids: CASSTRTAGPPNYGYTF. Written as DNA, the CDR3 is TGTGCCAGCAGCACCCGGACGGCCGGTCCCCCTAACTATGGCTACACCTTC.

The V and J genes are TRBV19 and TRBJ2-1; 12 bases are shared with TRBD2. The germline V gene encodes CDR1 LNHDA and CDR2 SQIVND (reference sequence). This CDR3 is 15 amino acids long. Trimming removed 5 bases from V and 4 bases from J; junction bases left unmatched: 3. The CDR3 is CASSPLAGGYNEQFF. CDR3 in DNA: TGTGCCAGTAGTCCTCTAGCGGGGGGGTACAATGAGCAGTTCTTC.

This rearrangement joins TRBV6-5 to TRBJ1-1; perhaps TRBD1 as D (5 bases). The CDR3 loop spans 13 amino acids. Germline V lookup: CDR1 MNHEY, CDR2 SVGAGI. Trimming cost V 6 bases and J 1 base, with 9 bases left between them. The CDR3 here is CASSATENTEAFF. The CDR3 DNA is TGTGCCAGCAGCGCGACAGAGAACACTGAAGCTTTCTTT.